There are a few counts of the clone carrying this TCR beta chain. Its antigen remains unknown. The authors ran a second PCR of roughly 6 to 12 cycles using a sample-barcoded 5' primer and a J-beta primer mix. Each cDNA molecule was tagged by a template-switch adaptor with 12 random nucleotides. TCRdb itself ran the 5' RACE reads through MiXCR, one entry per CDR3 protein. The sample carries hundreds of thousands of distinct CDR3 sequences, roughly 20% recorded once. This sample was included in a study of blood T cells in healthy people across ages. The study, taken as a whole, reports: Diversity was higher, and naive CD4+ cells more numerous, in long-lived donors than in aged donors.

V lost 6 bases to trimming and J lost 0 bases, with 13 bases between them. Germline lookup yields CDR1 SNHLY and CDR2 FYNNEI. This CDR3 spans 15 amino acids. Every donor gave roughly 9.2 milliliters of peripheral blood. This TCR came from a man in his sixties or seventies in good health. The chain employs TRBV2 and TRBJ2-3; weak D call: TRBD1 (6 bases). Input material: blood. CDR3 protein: CASSLDSRSTDTQYF. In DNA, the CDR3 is TGTGCCAGCAGCCTGGACAGCCGAAGCACAGATACGCAGTATTTT.